This T cell receptor beta chain was captured in a study of radiation and T cells in renal cell carcinoma. Study details: Nephrectomy followed 15 Gy stereotactic body radiation by 4 weeks. Study outcomes and limitations: Baseline intratumoral clonotype presence is unknown without pretreatment biopsies. From baseline, blood top tumor clonotypes peaked at 2 weeks post-radiation.

Stated time point: baseline pretreatment blood. Sample treatment: 15 Gy SBRT to primary tumor, nephrectomy 4 weeks later. Blood was sampled at baseline, 2 weeks and 4 weeks after SBRT. Data came from immunoSEQ multiplex PCR; TCRdb stores just in-frame clones and leaves some out. Seen here are about 49,000 clones, around 83% observed once, and the top ten hold roughly a third. This clone turned up a few times. Its antigen is not known. Trimming pared 7 bases from V and 0 bases from J, leaving 10 bases between. The CDR3 sequence is 14 residues long. Germline V gene lookup returns CDR1 SEHNR and CDR2 FQNEAQ (reference sequence).

The sample in question was blood, obtained from a patient whose treatment included radiotherapy and nephrectomy. This clonotype was sampled from a woman in her 70s with renal cell carcinoma. The V gene is TRBV7-9, the J gene TRBJ1-3; no reliable D call. The CDR3, as DNA: TGTGCCAGCATAAGAACGAACTCTGGAAACACCATATATTTT. The encoded protein is CASIRTNSGNTIYF.